The 5 T cell receptor beta chains below were found in one sample sequenced in a study of blood T cell repertoires in COVID-19. Sequenced by immunoSEQ multiplex PCR; TCRdb stores in-frame clones only, minus some. The sample holds over 45,000 clones, about 91% seen once. Sequencing was done on a sample of peripheral blood. These receptors all stem from a man aged 35-49 years with COVID-19, enrolled during active disease.

V is TRBV27 and J is TRBJ2-7; 9 bases fit TRBD1. The CDR3 has 13 amino acids. Germline V lookup: CDR1 MNHEY, CDR2 SMNVEV (reference sequence). V lost 4 bases to trimming and J lost 6 bases; unmatched junction nucleotides: 4. The CDR3 spells CASSWGQGVEQYF. The CDR3 DNA reads as TGTGCCAGCAGTTGGGGACAGGGAGTCGAGCAGTACTTC.

The V gene is TRBV30, the J gene TRBJ2-7; 13 bases are shared with TRBD2. This CDR3 is built from 15 residues. V was pared by 3 bases and J by 7 bases, with 9 bases of the junction left unmatched. Looked up from germline, CDR1 is GTSNPN and CDR2 is SVGIG (reference sequence). As DNA, the CDR3 is TGTGCCTGGAGCGCGACTAGCGGGAGGACATCTGAGCAGTACTTC. Translated, it gives CAWSATSGRTSEQYF.

This chain links TRBV7-8 with TRBJ2-1; 8 bases line up with TRBD2. J gave up 0 bases and V 5 bases, and 12 bases lay outside the gene matches. Germline V gives CDR1 SGHVS, CDR2 FQNEAQ. The CDR3 runs to 18 residues. The CDR3 here is CASSIREIAGSSYNEQFF. For the CDR3, the DNA is TGTGCCAGCAGCATCCGTGAAATAGCGGGGAGCTCCTACAATGAGCAGTTCTTC.

V is TRBV24-1 and J is TRBJ2-7; a possible D gene is TRBD1 (6 bases). V was clipped by 3 bases and J by 5 bases, with 7 bases between them. CDR3 length: 12 residues. The germline CDR1 and CDR2 sequences are KGHDR and SFDVKD. CDR3 DNA sequence: TGTGCCACCAGTGATACAGGGCACGAGCAGTACTTC. Its translation: CATSDTGHEQYF.

The chain recombines TRBV25-1 with TRBJ2-3; 10 nucleotides match TRBD1. V lost 3 bases, J lost 0 bases, and 9 bases stayed unmatched. Germline CDR1 is MGHDK and CDR2 is SYGVNS. The CDR3 consists of 18 residues. This chain's CDR3 is CASSDHSRQGASTDTQYF. The CDR3 DNA reads as TGTGCCAGCAGTGACCACTCCCGACAGGGGGCCAGCACAGATACGCAGTATTTT.